This T cell receptor beta chain was captured in a study of blood T cell repertoires in COVID-19. Study overall: Spain, Italy and the United States supplied samples that represented acute and convalescent COVID-19.

Generated by immunoSEQ multiplex PCR, the TCRdb table keeps only in-frame clones and is missing some. Of approximately 300,000 clones listed, nearly 90% are singletons. There are a few counts of this clone. Living in about two dozen US areas, the participants were between roughly 18 and 95 years of age. Participants reported their clinical history, and cohort assignment relied on those reports. The receptor was isolated from a woman aged 30 to 39 who had recovered from COVID-19. Material for sequencing was PBMCs or T cells enriched from blood (not recorded which).

This CDR3 reads CASSLGQGAWQPQHF. In nucleotides, the CDR3 is TGTGCCAGCTCCCTCGGACAGGGGGCATGGCAGCCCCAGCATTTT. The chain carries TRBV2 and TRBJ1-5, with 11 bases aligning to TRBD1. Germline assignment: CDR1 SNHLY and CDR2 FYNNEI. The V segment lost 8 bases and the J segment 7 bases; nucleotides outside the gene matches: 10. CDR3 length equals 15 residues.